The source of this T cell receptor (beta chain) is a study of CD8 T cells in Susac syndrome (dated by TCRdb to 2018 to 2020). Broadly, across the study: Whether CD8+ T cell activation and differentiation in Susac syndrome was antigen driven was tested using repertoire sequencing. The clonality of the CD8+ T cell repertoire was compared across around twelve healthy donors, about 14 Susac syndrome patients and 15 multiple sclerosis patients.

RNA was extracted using the RNeasy kit, and roughly 0.5 to 1 ug of the RNA was reverse transcribed with random hexamers. The immunoSEQ multiplex PCR assay, covering 54 Vbeta and 13 Jbeta segments, was used to amplify TCR beta CDR3 regions. Bias from PCR amplification was corrected by using a synthetic template baseline for primer optimization and for computational correction. Per the original workflow: Reads were assigned to V, D and J genes according to IMGT and analyzed in immunoSEQ Analyzer, with only productive sequences retained. Clonality was calculated as one minus the Shannon entropy normalized by log2 of the number of productive unique sequences. For each patient and control, public and private clones were evaluated among the 100 most prevalent clones. Susac-specific clones were defined as absent from healthy and MS cohorts, about 1,000 published viral clones and other ImmuneACCESS disease sequences. TCRdb reprocessing: public reads trimmed at Q25 with fastp, clones called with MiXCR, in-frame beta chains kept. Every distinct CDR3 protein forms one entry, paired with its most common genes and DNA. These V and J calls originate from TCRdb's pipeline instead of the authors' own analysis. In this sample the table shows approximately 75,000 distinct CDR3 sequences, 85% to 95% of which occur a single time. The top ten constitute 0.2% to 0.3% of the sample.

What the research found in general, with its limitations: The number of individuals in the TCR sequencing and HLA analysis was recognized as being relatively small.

Peripheral blood CD8+ and CD4+ T cells from healthy donors, Susac syndrome patients and multiple sclerosis patients were profiled by high-throughput TCR beta sequencing. Healthy donors were age- and sex-matched controls. Bulk CD8+ and CD4+ T cells were purified by magnetic negative isolation, while CD8+ TEMRA cells were enriched using FACS. Blood was drawn into EDTA tubes, processed within 24 hours, and PBMCs were isolated by density gradient centrifugation. PBMCs intended for TCR sequencing were cryopreserved in liquid nitrogen and thawed later in a water bath at 37 degrees C. A purity of at least 90% was achieved for sorted or isolated CD4+, CD8+ and CD8+ TEMRA cells. The cysteine opens and the phenylalanine closes a CDR3 of 14 amino acids. This entry keeps only the CDR3 DNA: 42 bases, framed from base 1. In the germline V gene, CDR1 corresponds to SQVTM and CDR2 to ANQGSEA. A note on this clonotype: Its antigen is currently not known. One end of the junction varies from germline; a read error may be responsible.

The receptor's source is a human donor in good health. The V and J genes are TRBV29-1 and TRBJ2-7; TRBD1 aligns with 9 central bases. Material for sequencing was CD8+ T cells from PBMCs. CDR3 loop: CSVGGTGLSYDQYF. The nucleotide sequence is TGCAGCGTCGGGGGGACAGGGCTCTCCTACGATCAGTACTTC.